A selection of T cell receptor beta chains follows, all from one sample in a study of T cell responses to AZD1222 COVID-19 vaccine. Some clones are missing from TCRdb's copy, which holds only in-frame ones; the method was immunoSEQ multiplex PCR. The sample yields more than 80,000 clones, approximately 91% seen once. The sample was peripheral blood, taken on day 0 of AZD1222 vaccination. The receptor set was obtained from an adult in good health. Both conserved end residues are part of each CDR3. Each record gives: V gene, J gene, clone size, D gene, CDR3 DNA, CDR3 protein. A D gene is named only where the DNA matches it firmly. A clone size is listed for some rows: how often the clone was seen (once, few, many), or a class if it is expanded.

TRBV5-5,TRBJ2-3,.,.,TGTGCCAGCAGCGTGACTGGGACAGATACGCAGTATTTT,CASSVTGTDTQYF
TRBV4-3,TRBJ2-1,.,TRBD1,TGCGCCAGCAGCCAAGAAGGTGAAGGGGGCGGTGAGCAGTTCTTC,CASSQEGEGGGEQFF
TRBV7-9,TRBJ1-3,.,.,TGTGCCAGCAGTCTTAGGGGGACGGAGAACACCATATATTTT,CASSLRGTENTIYF
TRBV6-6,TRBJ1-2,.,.,TGTGCCAGCAGTTACACGACAGCCCCCAACTATGGCTACACCTTC,CASSYTTAPNYGYTF
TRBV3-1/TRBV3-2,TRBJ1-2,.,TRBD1,TGTGCCAGCAGCCAAAGACAGGGATATAACTATGGCTACACCTTC,CASSQRQGYNYGYTF
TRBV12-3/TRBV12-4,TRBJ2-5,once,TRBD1,TGTGCCAGCCGAGAGACAGGGAGAGAGACCCAGTACTTC,CASRETGRETQYF
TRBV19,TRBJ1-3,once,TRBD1,TGTGCCAGTAGTATTTCGGACAGGAGCTCTGGAAACACCATATATTTT,CASSISDRSSGNTIYF
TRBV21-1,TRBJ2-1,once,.,TGTGCCAGCAGCAAGTTGAGATCCCCTCCGGGCTCCTACAATGAGCAGTTCTTC,CASSKLRSPPGSYNEQFF
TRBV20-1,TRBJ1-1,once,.,TGCAGTGCGTTGGGACTCACTGAAGCTTTCTTT,CSALGLTEAFF
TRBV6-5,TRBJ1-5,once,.,TGTGCCAGCCGGGCGGGGGTGGATAGCAATCAGCCCCAGCATTTT,CASRAGVDSNQPQHF
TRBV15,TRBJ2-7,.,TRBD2,TGTGCCACCAGCGATACGATTAGCGGGGGAAGCTCCTACGAGCAGTACTTC,CATSDTISGGSSYEQYF
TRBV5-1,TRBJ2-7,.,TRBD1,TGCGCCAGCAGCTTGGAGTACAGGGGGTACGAGCAGTACTTC,CASSLEYRGYEQYF
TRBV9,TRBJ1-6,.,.,TGTGCCAGCACAAGAGGAGGGGCCTCCTATAATTCACCCCTCCACTTT,CASTRGGASYNSPLHF
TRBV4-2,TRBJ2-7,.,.,TGTGCCAGCAGCCAGACCTCGGGGGCCTACGAGCAGTACTTC,CASSQTSGAYEQYF
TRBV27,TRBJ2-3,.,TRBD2,TGTGCCAGTCGGGGGGAAAGCACAGATACGCAGTATTTT,CASRGESTDTQYF
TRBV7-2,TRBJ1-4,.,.,TGTGCCAGCAGCCCTTACAGAAATTCGAATGAAAAACTGTTTTTT,CASSPYRNSNEKLFF
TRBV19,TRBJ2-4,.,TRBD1,TGTGCCAGTAGCCCAGGGGGTGCTACAGGGGATTACATTCAGTACTTC,CASSPGGATGDYIQYF
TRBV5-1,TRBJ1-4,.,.,TGCGCCAGCAGCTTTGCCAGGATCGGTGAAAAACTGTTTTTT,CASSFARIGEKLFF
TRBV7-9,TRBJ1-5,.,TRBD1,TGTGCCAGCAGCCACGGACAGGGAATTCTGGGCGGTCAGCCCCAGCATTTT,CASSHGQGILGGQPQHF
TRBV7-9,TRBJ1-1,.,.,TGTGCCGCTAAGGGGGGAGGCGGTGAAGCTTTCTTT,CAAKGGGGEAFF
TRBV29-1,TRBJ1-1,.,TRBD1,TGCAGCGGTAACCAGGGGGAGGGAGCTTTCTTT,CSGNQGEGAFF
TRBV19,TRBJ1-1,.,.,TGTGCCAGTAGTTTTTGGGCGCAGGACACTGAAGCTTTCTTT,CASSFWAQDTEAFF
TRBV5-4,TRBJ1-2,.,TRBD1,TGTGCCAGCAGCACCGGGGACAGCGATGGCTACACCTTC,CASSTGDSDGYTF
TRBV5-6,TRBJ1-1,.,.,TGTGCCAGCAGCTTGGGGGGGCCTGCGAACACTGAAGCTTTCTTT,CASSLGGPANTEAFF
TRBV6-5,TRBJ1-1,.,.,TGTGCCAGCAGAGCCAACACTGAAGCTTTCTTT,CASRANTEAFF
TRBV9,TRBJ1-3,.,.,TGTGCCAGCAGCGTAGGGGCAGGGGCATCCGGAAACACCATATATTTT,CASSVGAGASGNTIYF
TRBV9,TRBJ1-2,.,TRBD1,TGTGCCAGCAGCGGGACAGGGGTGGGCTATGGCTACACCTTC,CASSGTGVGYGYTF